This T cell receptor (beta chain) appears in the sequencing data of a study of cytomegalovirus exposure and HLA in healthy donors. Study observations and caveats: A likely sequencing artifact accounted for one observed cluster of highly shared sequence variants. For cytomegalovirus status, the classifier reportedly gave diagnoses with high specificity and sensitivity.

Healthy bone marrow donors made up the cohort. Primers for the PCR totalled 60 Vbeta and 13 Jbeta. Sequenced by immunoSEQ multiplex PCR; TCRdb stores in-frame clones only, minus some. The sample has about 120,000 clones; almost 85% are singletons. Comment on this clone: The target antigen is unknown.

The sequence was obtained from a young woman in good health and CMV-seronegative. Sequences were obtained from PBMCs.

CDR3 nucleotide sequence: TGCAGCGTTGATGACTTGGCGGGAGCAACGTTTGGGTACACCTTC. It translates to CSVDDLAGATFGYTF. The chain has TRBV29-1 and TRBJ1-2; D uncertain. V lost 3 bases and J lost 11, with 25 bases in between. Per the germline V gene, CDR1 is SQVTM and CDR2 is ANQGSEA. This CDR3 has 15 amino acids.